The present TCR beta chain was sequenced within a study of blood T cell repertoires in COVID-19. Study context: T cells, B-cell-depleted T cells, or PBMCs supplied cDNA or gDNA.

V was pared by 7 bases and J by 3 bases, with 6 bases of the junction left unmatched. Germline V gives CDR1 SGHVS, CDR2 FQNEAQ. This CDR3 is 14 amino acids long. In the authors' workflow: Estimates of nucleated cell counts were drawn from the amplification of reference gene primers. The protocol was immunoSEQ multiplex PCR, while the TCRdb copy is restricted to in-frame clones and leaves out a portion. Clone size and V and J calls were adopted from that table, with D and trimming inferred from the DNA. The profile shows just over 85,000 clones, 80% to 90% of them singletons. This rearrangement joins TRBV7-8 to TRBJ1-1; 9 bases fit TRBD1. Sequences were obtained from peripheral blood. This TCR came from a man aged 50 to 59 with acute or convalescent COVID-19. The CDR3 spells CASTVQGADTEAFF. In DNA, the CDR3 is TGTGCCAGCACCGTACAGGGGGCTGACACTGAAGCTTTCTTT. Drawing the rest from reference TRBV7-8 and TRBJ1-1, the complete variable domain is GAGVSQSPRYKVAKRGQDVALRCDPISGHVSLFWYQQALGQGPEFLTYFQNEAQLDKSGLPSDRFFAERPEGSVSTLKIQRTQQEDSAVYLCASTVQGADTEAFFGQGTRLTVV.